These 10 T cell receptor beta chains originate from one sample sequenced in a study of blood T cell repertoires in COVID-19 (TCRdb year 2020). The library was prepared using the immunoSEQ multiplex PCR assay. TCRdb stores this immuneACCESS table with in-frame sequences only. Part of the clones is absent; in the studies checked, under half of the shortfall reflects unresolved V genes, and no reason is known for the rest. The sample table lists fewer than 250,000 clones, 80% to 90% of them with a count of one. The top ten hold more than 7% of the sample. The sample comprised PBMCs or T cells enriched from blood (not recorded which). The receptors shown here come from a man aged 30 to 39 in a cohort exposed to, infected with or recovered from COVID-19 (not recorded which).

The chain combines TRBV9 with TRBJ2-7; perhaps TRBD1 as D (6 bases). V shed 0 bases and J shed 4 bases, with 11 bases lying between them. CDR3 length equals 14 residues. Germline V gene sequence: CDR1 SGDLS, CDR2 YYNGEE. CDR3 amino acids: CASSVAAGAYEQYF. CDR3 DNA sequence: TGTGCCAGCAGCGTAGCAGCAGGGGCTTACGAGCAGTACTTC.

The chain employs TRBV29-1 and TRBJ1-1; 11 bases align to TRBD1. Germline V gene sequence: CDR1 SQVTM, CDR2 ANQGSEA. With V trimmed by 3 bases and J by 4 bases, 7 bases remained unmatched. The CDR3 covers 15 residues. The CDR3: CSVENTGTGGTEAFF. The CDR3 coding sequence is TGCAGCGTTGAGAATACCGGGACAGGGGGCACTGAAGCTTTCTTT.

V usage is TRBV7-8 and J usage is TRBJ2-7, with a tentative D call TRBD2 (6 bases). V gave up 7 bases and J gave up 4 bases, with 14 bases separating them. The CDR3 is 13 amino acids. The germline CDR1 and CDR2 sequences are SGHVS and FQNEAQ. The CDR3 loop reads CASKGGTEYEQYF. CDR3 in DNA: TGTGCCAGCAAGGGCGGGACTGAGTACGAGCAGTACTTC.

This sequence joins TRBV4-1 and TRBJ2-3, with 8 bases identical to TRBD2. This CDR3 comprises 16 residues. Germline lookup yields CDR1 MGHRA and CDR2 YSYEKL. The V segment lost 3 bases and the J segment 1 base; nucleotides outside the gene matches: 6. CDR3 DNA sequence: TGCGCCAGCAGCCACACTAGCGGTACCCGCACAGATACGCAGTATTTT. Translation: CASSHTSGTRTDTQYF.

The chain joins TRBV2 to TRBJ2-3; D remains unclear. Germline CDR1 and CDR2: SNHLY and FYNNEI. The CDR3 runs to 14 residues. The V and J ends lost 8 bases and 0 bases respectively, with 12 bases between them. CDR3 nucleotide sequence: TGTGCCAGCCTTAGAACTTCTAGCACAGATACGCAGTATTTT. It encodes CASLRTSSTDTQYF.

The chain links TRBV19 to TRBJ2-3; 7 nucleotides line up with TRBD2. The CDR3 is 14 amino acids. With 7 bases clipped from V and 5 bases from J, the junction kept 9 bases outside the gene matches. Germline loops: CDR1 LNHDA, CDR2 SQIVND (reference sequence). The CDR3 spells CASKGGGKGDTQYF. CDR3 sequence (DNA): TGTGCCAGTAAGGGCGGGGGAAAGGGAGATACGCAGTATTTT. The variable domain in full, completed from reference TRBV19 and TRBJ2-3, reads DGGITQSPKYLFRKEGQNVTLSCEQNLNHDAMYWYRQDPGQGLRLIYYSQIVNDFQKGDIAEGYSVSREKKESFPLTVTSAQKNPTAFYLCASKGGGKGDTQYFGPGTRLTVL.

The V and J genes are TRBV7-9 and TRBJ2-1; 14 nucleotides line up with TRBD2. The CDR3 is 17 residues long. Germline lookup yields CDR1 SEHNR and CDR2 FQNEAQ (reference sequence). V shed 0 bases and J 10 bases; nucleotides not matched to a gene: 8. CDR3 DNA sequence: TGTGCCAGCAGCTTAGCACTCAGACTAGCGGGAGGGAACGAGCAGTTCTTC. Translating gives CASSLALRLAGGNEQFF.

V is TRBV3-1 (or the pseudogene TRBV3-2) and J is TRBJ2-2; 9 bases align to TRBD2. V shed 1 base, J shed 6 bases, and the junction held 6 bases outside the gene matches. Germline V gene data show CDR1 as LGHDT and CDR2 as YNNKEL (reference sequence). The length of the CDR3 is 16 residues. CDR3 sequence (DNA): TGTGCCAGCAGCCAAGGACTGGGACTAGCTTCCGGGGAGCTGTTTTTT. Its translation is CASSQGLGLASGELFF.

The J gene is TRBJ1-1, the V gene TRBV7-9; D is perhaps TRBD1 (5 bases). From germline, CDR1 is SEHNR and CDR2 FQNEAQ (reference sequence). The CDR3 length is 13 residues. V was clipped by 6 bases and J by 3 bases, with 11 bases between them. The DNA for the CDR3 is TGTGCCAGCAGGGAATCAGGGTACACTGAAGCTTTCTTT. It yields the protein CASRESGYTEAFF.

Turning to this clone: This sample includes further DNA sequences coding for the same CDR3. The chain has TRBV27 and TRBJ1-6; unclear D gene. Trimming shortened V by 2 bases and J by 2 bases, and 7 bases separated the two germline ends. The CDR3 consists of 15 residues. Germline CDR1 reads MNHEY; CDR2 reads SMNVEV (reference sequence). The CDR3 DNA reads as TGTGCCAGCAGTTTAGGCCCAGCCTATAATTCACCCCTCCACTTT. Residues: CASSLGPAYNSPLHF.